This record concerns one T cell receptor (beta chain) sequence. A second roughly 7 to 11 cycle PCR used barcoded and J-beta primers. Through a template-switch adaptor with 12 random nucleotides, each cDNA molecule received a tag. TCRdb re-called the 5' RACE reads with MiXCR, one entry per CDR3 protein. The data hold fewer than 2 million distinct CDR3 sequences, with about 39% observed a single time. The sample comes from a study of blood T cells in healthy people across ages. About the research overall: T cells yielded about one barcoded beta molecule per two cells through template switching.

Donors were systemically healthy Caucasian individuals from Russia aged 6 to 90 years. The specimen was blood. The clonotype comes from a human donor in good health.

The CDR3 sequence: CASSASGRYGYTF. In DNA, the CDR3 is TGTGCCAGCAGTGCTTCTGGGAGATATGGCTACACCTTC. This chain uses TRBV6-1 with TRBJ1-2; D remains ambiguous. Germline loops: CDR1 MNHNS, CDR2 SASEGT. Trimming stripped 4 bases from V and 5 bases from J, with 11 bases between. The CDR3 runs to 13 residues.